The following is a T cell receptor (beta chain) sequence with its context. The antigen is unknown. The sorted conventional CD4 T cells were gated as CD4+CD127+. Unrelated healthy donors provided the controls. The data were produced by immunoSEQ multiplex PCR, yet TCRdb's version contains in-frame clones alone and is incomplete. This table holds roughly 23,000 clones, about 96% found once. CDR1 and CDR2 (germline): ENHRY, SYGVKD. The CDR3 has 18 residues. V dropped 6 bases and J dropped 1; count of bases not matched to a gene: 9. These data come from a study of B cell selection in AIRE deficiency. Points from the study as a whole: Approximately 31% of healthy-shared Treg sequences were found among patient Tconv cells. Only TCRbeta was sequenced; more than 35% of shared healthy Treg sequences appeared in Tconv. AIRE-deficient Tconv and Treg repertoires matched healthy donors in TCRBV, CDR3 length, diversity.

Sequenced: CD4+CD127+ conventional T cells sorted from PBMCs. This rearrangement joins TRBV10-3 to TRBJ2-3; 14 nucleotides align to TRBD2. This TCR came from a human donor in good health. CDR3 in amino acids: CAIRDTGTSGGRTDTQYF. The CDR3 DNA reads TGTGCCATCAGAGACACCGGGACTAGCGGGGGTCGCACAGATACGCAGTATTTT.